Below are 21 T cell receptor beta chains sequenced from a single sample in a study of Ad26.COV2.S vaccination and SARS-CoV-2 variants. Some clones are missing from TCRdb's copy, which holds only in-frame ones; the method was immunoSEQ multiplex PCR. The data contain around 420,000 clones, roughly 90% of them singletons. As for treatment: around 19 received Ad26.COV2.S at low or high dose, single or two shots; about 5 received placebo; per-sample allocation not given. Collection of the samples took place on day 63 after the first injection of vaccine or placebo. The starting material was peripheral blood, obtained in a trial of Ad26.COV2.S vaccine versus placebo. The receptors were sampled from a person aged 18-65 years who received the Ad26.COV2.S COVID-19 vaccine or a placebo.

This sequence joins TRBV7-8 and TRBJ2-1; 9 positions match TRBD2. The V and J ends lost 1 base and 4 bases, in that order; junction bases with no gene match: 8. Germline V gene sequence: CDR1 SGHVS, CDR2 FQNEAQ. The CDR3 totals 17 residues. CDR3 nucleotides: TGTGCCAGCAGCTTAGTCATTAGCGGGGGCCGATACAATGAGCAGTTCTTC. Translated, it gives CASSLVISGGRYNEQFF. Full variable domain (missing parts from reference TRBV7-8 and TRBJ2-1): GAGVSQSPRYKVAKRGQDVALRCDPISGHVSLFWYQQALGQGPEFLTYFQNEAQLDKSGLPSDRFFAERPEGSVSTLKIQRTQQEDSAVYLCASSLVISGGRYNEQFFGPGTRLTVL.

The J gene is TRBJ2-7, the V gene TRBV7-8; 8 bases are shared with TRBD1. The germline CDR1 and CDR2 sequences are SGHVS and FQNEAQ. Trimming at V came to 8 bases and at J to 4 bases, leaving 7 bases not matched to a gene. This CDR3 has 13 residues. The CDR3 sequence: CASSDRGGYEQYF. The CDR3 DNA sequence: TGTGCCAGCTCAGACAGGGGCGGTTACGAGCAGTACTTC.

This clone was seen a few times. This chain uses TRBV20-1 with TRBJ2-3; D not resolved. This CDR3 is built from 13 residues. The germline V and J ends were trimmed by 3 bases and 4 bases, with 11 bases remaining between them. Per germline, CDR1 DFQATT and CDR2 SNEGSKA (reference sequence). The chain's CDR3 is CSASRVGADTQYF. CDR3 nucleotide sequence: TGCAGTGCTAGTCGGGTTGGAGCAGATACGCAGTATTTT.

This chain uses TRBV30 with TRBJ2-1; 9 bases align to TRBD1. CDR1 is GTSNPN, CDR2 SVGIG, per germline (reference sequence). V dropped 1 base and J dropped 5; count of bases not matched to a gene: 6. The CDR3 has 15 amino acids. The CDR3 is CAWSGGDRVHNEQFF. The DNA for the CDR3 is TGTGCCTGGAGTGGAGGGGACAGGGTACACAATGAGCAGTTCTTC.

J is TRBJ2-7 and V is TRBV6-2 or TRBV6-3; no definite D call. Trimming took 6 bases from V and 0 from J, leaving 12 bases between them. Germline V gene lookup returns CDR1 MNHEY and CDR2 SVGEGT. This CDR3 region has 14 residues. The CDR3 region is CASSQDGLSYEQYF. The CDR3 DNA follows: TGTGCCAGCAGCCAGGACGGTCTCTCCTACGAGCAGTACTTC.

The V gene is TRBV7-9, the J gene TRBJ1-2; a possible D gene is TRBD1 (6 bases). CDR3 length: 16 amino acids. Germline CDR1 reads SEHNR; CDR2 reads FQNEAQ (reference sequence). V lost 4 bases and J 8 bases, leaving 23 bases between the germline ends. The CDR3 DNA is TGTGCCAGCAGCTCCCCCGGCGGGACAAATGAGCGAGGCTACACCTTC. It specifies CASSSPGGTNERGYTF.

This chain uses TRBV7-6 with TRBJ1-1, with D possibly being TRBD1 (5 bases). The length of the CDR3 is 13 residues. Trimming removed 6 bases from V and 1 base from J, with 9 bases in between. The germline V gene has CDR1 SGHVS and CDR2 FNYEAQ. This CDR3 is CASRRDGNTEAFF. As DNA, the CDR3 is TGTGCCAGCAGGCGGGACGGGAACACTGAAGCTTTCTTT.

This chain connects TRBV5-1 to TRBJ2-5; tentative D call: TRBD2 (6 bases). The CDR3 extends over 14 amino acids. Trimming left V 7 bases short and J 4 bases short, with 17 bases between. Germline lookup yields CDR1 SGHRS and CDR2 YFSETQ. For the CDR3, the DNA is TGCGCCAGCCGCCGCTTTGGGGGAGGAGAGACCCAGTACTTC. This codes for CASRRFGGGETQYF.

The gene calls are TRBV9 and TRBJ1-5; D remains unclear. V gave up 4 bases and J gave up 8 bases, with 16 bases separating them. The CDR3 loop spans 14 amino acids. Germline V gene data show CDR1 as SGDLS and CDR2 as YYNGEE. CDR3 DNA: TGTGCCAGCAGCCAAGACTGGTCCGGGGAGCCCCAGCATTTT. It encodes CASSQDWSGEPQHF. Filled out from reference TRBV9 and TRBJ1-5, the complete variable domain reads DSGVTQTPKHLITATGQRVTLRCSPRSGDLSVYWYQQSLDQGLQFLIQYYNGEERAKGNILERFSAQQFPDLHSELNLSSLELGDSALYFCASSQDWSGEPQHFGDGTRLSIL.

The J gene is TRBJ2-2, the V gene TRBV2; 11 bases are a match to TRBD1. Germline V CDR1 and CDR2: SNHLY, FYNNEI. This CDR3 contains 16 residues. The junction had 7 bases not matched to a gene; V was cut back by 10 bases and J by 0 bases. CDR3 loop: CATPGTGGSNTGELFF. As DNA, the CDR3 is TGTGCCACCCCCGGGACAGGGGGTTCGAACACCGGGGAGCTGTTTTTT. The entire variable domain, with the rest obtained from reference TRBV2 and TRBJ2-2, is as follows: EPEVTQTPSHQVTQMGQEVILRCVPISNHLYFYWYRQILGQKVEFLVSFYNNEISEKSEIFDDQFSVERPDGSNFTLKIRSTKLEDSAMYFCATPGTGGSNTGELFFGEGSRLTVL.

This chain uses TRBV19 with TRBJ1-5; 11 bases are a match to TRBD1. Germline loops: CDR1 LNHDA, CDR2 SQIVND (reference sequence). V lost 5 bases and J lost 9; bases outside the gene matches: 21. The CDR3 sequence is 19 residues long. This chain's CDR3 is CASSPYAGQGAHTSWPQHF. In DNA form, the CDR3 reads TGTGCCAGTAGTCCGTACGCCGGACAGGGGGCCCACACGTCGTGGCCCCAGCATTTT.

The chain couples TRBV15 to TRBJ1-4; D is perhaps TRBD1 (6 bases). Germline V gives CDR1 LNHNV, CDR2 YYDKDF (reference sequence). There are 15 residues in the CDR3. Trimming left V 3 bases short and J 8 bases short, with 16 bases between. The CDR3 sequence is CATSSLRGGNEKLFF. As DNA, the CDR3 is TGTGCCACCAGCAGTCTGAGGGGGGGGAACGAAAAACTGTTTTTT.

The rearrangement uses TRBV27 and TRBJ1-1; D ambiguous. V lost 6 bases to trimming and J lost 8 bases, with 19 bases between them. The CDR3 is made up of 14 amino acids. Germline V lookup: CDR1 MNHEY, CDR2 SMNVEV (reference sequence). CDR3 DNA sequence: TGTGCCAGCAGAAAGCTCGACGGAGCCATAGAAGCTTTCTTT. Protein sequence: CASRKLDGAIEAFF.

Here the CDR3 reads CASSLSTLWGDNSPLHF. The CDR3 DNA reads TGTGCCAGCAGTTTATCGACACTTTGGGGCGATAATTCACCCCTCCACTTT. The V gene is TRBV27, the J gene TRBJ1-6; possible D gene TRBD1, 5 bases. The germline V gene has CDR1 MNHEY and CDR2 SMNVEV (reference sequence). There are 17 residues in the CDR3. The ends were cut back, 0 bases at V and 5 bases at J, with 14 bases in the middle.

This clone has just one count. V and J are TRBV4-1 and TRBJ1-5, with a possible D match to TRBD1 (5 bases). V dropped 2 bases and J dropped 0 bases, with 11 bases sitting between them. Germline V gene sequence: CDR1 MGHRA, CDR2 YSYEKL. CDR3 length: 16 amino acids. The CDR3 bases are TGCGCCAGCAGCCAAACCGGACACCCTAGCAATCAGCCCCAGCATTTT. It codes for CASSQTGHPSNQPQHF.

This clone was picked up one time. The genes are TRBV23-1 and TRBJ2-7; D gene ambiguous. TRBV23-1 falls under the ORF class, with uncertain function. V shed 2 bases and J shed 4 bases, with 6 bases lying between them. This CDR3 has 12 amino acids. The CDR3 protein is CASSQAWYEQYF. The CDR3 bases are TGCGCCAGCAGTCAAGCGTGGTACGAGCAGTACTTC.

The chain links TRBV11-3 to TRBJ2-3; no clear D. Trimming took 3 bases from V and 0 from J, leaving 13 bases between them. CDR3 size: 16 residues. Germline V CDR1 and CDR2: SGHNT, YENEEA. CDR3 sequence reads: CASSLGGALSTDTQYF. DNA of the CDR3: TGTGCCAGCAGCTTGGGTGGCGCCCTAAGCACAGATACGCAGTATTTT.

V is TRBV28 and J is TRBJ1-1; 8 bases fit TRBD1. Germline CDR1 and CDR2: MDHEN and SYDVKM. J was trimmed by 2 bases and V by 3 bases; bases with no gene match: 8. The CDR3 runs 16 residues. DNA of the CDR3: TGTGCCAGCAGTTTGATTGGAGGACAGGGAAACACTGAAGCTTTCTTT. This encodes CASSLIGGQGNTEAFF.

V usage is TRBV15 and J usage is TRBJ2-7, with D possibly matching TRBD1 (5 bases). V was cut by 2 bases and J by 3 bases, with 11 bases left in between. CDR3 size: 14 residues. Germline values: CDR1 LNHNV, CDR2 YYDKDF (reference sequence). DNA for the CDR3: TGTGCCACCAGCAGAAATACAGGAGACTACGAGCAGTACTTC. Protein: CATSRNTGDYEQYF.

The V gene is TRBV28, the J gene TRBJ2-7; no clear D gene. Trimming left V 3 bases short and J 0 bases short, with 3 bases between. The CDR3 is 12 amino acids. The germline V gene encodes CDR1 MDHEN and CDR2 SYDVKM. This CDR3 is CASSLVSYEQYF. CDR3 nucleotides: TGTGCCAGCAGTTTGGTCTCCTACGAGCAGTACTTC.

The chain uses TRBV2 and TRBJ2-7; 9 bases fit TRBD1. The CDR3 loop spans 16 amino acids. Losses at the gene ends were 1 base for V and 3 bases for J; bases not matched to a gene: 7. Germline V gene lookup returns CDR1 SNHLY and CDR2 FYNNEI. CDR3 residues: CASSEGGQGQLYEQYF. CDR3 nucleotides: TGTGCCAGCAGTGAAGGGGGACAGGGCCAACTCTACGAGCAGTACTTC. Full variable domain (remainder filled in from reference TRBV2 and TRBJ2-7): EPEVTQTPSHQVTQMGQEVILRCVPISNHLYFYWYRQILGQKVEFLVSFYNNEISEKSEIFDDQFSVERPDGSNFTLKIRSTKLEDSAMYFCASSEGGQGQLYEQYFGPGTRLTVT.